This TCR beta chain was recovered during a study of beta chain features in type 1 diabetes. General study findings and limits: Patients with Type 1 diabetes showed moderately but significantly shorter TCRB CDR3s in all four CD4+ subsets.

Germline trimming cut 8 bases from V and 3 bases from J; bases unmatched to any gene: 4. This CDR3 comprises 13 residues. Per the germline V gene, CDR1 is MGHDK and CDR2 is SYGVNS. About this clone: As yet, its antigen is unknown.

Reverse transcription of all isolated RNA meant that expressed TCRB transcripts were sequenced. Sequencing used immunoSEQ multiplex PCR; TCRdb keeps in-frame clones, though not all of them. The table lists 600,000 to 650,000 clones, 15% to 19% of them singletons, with approximately 0.099% in the top ten. The clonotype originates from a man in his late teens or twenties in good health. The V call is TRBV25-1, the J call TRBJ1-5, with TRBD1 matching over 7 bases. The source material was naive CD4+ T cells from blood. CDR3 DNA sequence: TGTGCCAGCGGGGACAGCCTCAATCAGCCCCAGCATTTT. It specifies CASGDSLNQPQHF.